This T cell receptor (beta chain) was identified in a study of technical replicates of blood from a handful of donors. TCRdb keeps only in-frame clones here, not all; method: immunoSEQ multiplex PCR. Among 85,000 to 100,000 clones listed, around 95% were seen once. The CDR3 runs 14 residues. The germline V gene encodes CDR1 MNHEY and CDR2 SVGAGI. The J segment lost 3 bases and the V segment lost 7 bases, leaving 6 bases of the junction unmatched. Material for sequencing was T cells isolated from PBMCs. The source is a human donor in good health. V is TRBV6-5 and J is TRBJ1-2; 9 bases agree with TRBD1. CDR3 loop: CASTDRGTHYGYTF. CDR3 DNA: TGTGCCAGCACCGACAGGGGGACACACTATGGCTACACCTTC.